The 9 T cell receptor beta chains below come from one sample, sequenced in a study of T cell responses to AZD1222 COVID-19 vaccine. Profiled with immunoSEQ multiplex PCR; TCRdb holds only in-frame clones, not every one. The sample carries some 150,000 clones, 88% recorded once. The sequencing used peripheral blood, collected 28 days after the second AZD1222 dose. The receptors derive from an adult who received the AZD1222 COVID-19 vaccine.

This chain links TRBV6-5 with TRBJ1-1; tentatively, D is TRBD1 (6 bases). V lost 6 bases, J lost 4 bases, and 18 bases lay in between. This CDR3 is 15 amino acids long. Germline loops: CDR1 MNHEY, CDR2 SVGAGI. In DNA, the CDR3 is TGTGCCAGCAGCCAGGCCGGGACACAGGCCACTGAAGCTTTCTTT. Protein: CASSQAGTQATEAFF.

V and J are TRBV20-1 and TRBJ2-2; D may be TRBD1 or TRBD2 (6 bases each). Per germline, CDR1 DFQATT and CDR2 SNEGSKA (reference sequence). The V and J ends lost 3 bases and 1 base respectively, with 9 bases between them. CDR3 length: 14 residues. Here the CDR3 reads CSASEGGNTGELFF. The DNA of the CDR3 is TGCAGTGCTAGTGAGGGGGGGAACACCGGGGAGCTGTTTTTT.

This chain's CDR3 is CASEQGGEAFF. The CDR3 DNA is TGTGCCAGCGAACAGGGAGGAGAAGCTTTCTTT. The chain uses TRBV3-1 (or the pseudogene TRBV3-2) and TRBJ1-1; TRBD1 might be the D (6 bases). There are 11 residues in the CDR3. Germline V gene data show CDR1 as LGHDT and CDR2 as YNNKEL (reference sequence). With 8 bases removed from V and 8 bases from J, the gap between germline ends came to 12 bases.

The J gene is TRBJ1-1, the V gene TRBV11-3; TRBD1 is a possible D gene (6 bases). There are 13 residues in the CDR3. The V gene lost 6 bases and the J gene lost 3 bases, with 11 bases spanning the gap. The V gene's germline CDR1 is SGHNT and CDR2 YENEEA. The chain's CDR3 is CASSLTGYTEAFF. In DNA form, the CDR3 reads TGTGCCAGCAGTCTAACAGGGTACACTGAAGCTTTCTTT.

The V call is TRBV7-8, the J call TRBJ1-4, with 7 bases that match TRBD1. V shed 5 bases and J 5 bases; nucleotides not matched to a gene: 11. This CDR3 has 16 residues. Germline loops: CDR1 SGHVS, CDR2 FQNEAQ. CDR3 region: CASSRFKGAENEKLFF. CDR3 nucleotides: TGTGCCAGCAGCCGTTTTAAGGGGGCCGAGAATGAAAAACTGTTTTTT.

V is TRBV19 and J is TRBJ2-7; D may correspond to TRBD1 or TRBD2 (6 bases each). Germline assignment: CDR1 LNHDA and CDR2 SQIVND (reference sequence). The CDR3 is 14 residues long. The V end was cut by 3 bases, the J end by 6 bases, with 15 bases between. The CDR3 region is CASSIGGPPTEQYF. The DNA of the CDR3 is TGTGCCAGTAGTATTGGGGGGCCGCCGACCGAGCAGTACTTC. Together with reference TRBV19 and TRBJ2-7, the CDR3 gives the full variable domain: DGGITQSPKYLFRKEGQNVTLSCEQNLNHDAMYWYRQDPGQGLRLIYYSQIVNDFQKGDIAEGYSVSREKKESFPLTVTSAQKNPTAFYLCASSIGGPPTEQYFGPGTRLTVT.

This chain uses TRBV5-8 with TRBJ1-2; D remains unclear. Germline-derived CDR1 and CDR2 are SGHTS and YDEGEE. Trimming cost V 4 bases and J 10 bases, with 2 bases left between them. This CDR3 has 8 residues. The CDR3 bases are TGTGCCAGCAGCGACTACACCTTC. Translating it yields CASSDYTF.

This CDR3 reads CASSLGQPGATNEKLFF. The CDR3 nucleotides are TGCGCCAGCAGCTTGGGACAGCCCGGGGCAACTAATGAAAAACTGTTTTTT. The V and J genes are TRBV5-1 and TRBJ1-4; TRBD1 might be the D (5 bases). Germline CDR1 and CDR2: SGHRS and YFSETQ. The CDR3 has 17 amino acids. Trimming removed 0 bases at V and 0 bases at J, with 12 bases between. Variable domain in full (rest from reference TRBV5-1 and TRBJ1-4): KAGVTQTPRYLIKTRGQQVTLSCSPISGHRSVSWYQQTPGQGLQFLFEYFSETQRNKGNFPGRFSGRQFSNSRSEMNVSTLELGDSALYLCASSLGQPGATNEKLFFGSGTQLSVL.

V gene TRBV15 combines with J gene TRBJ1-6, with 7 bases fitting TRBD1. Germline CDR1 reads LNHNV; CDR2 reads YYDKDF (reference sequence). Losses at the gene ends were 8 bases for V and 12 bases for J; bases not matched to a gene: 13. This CDR3 region has 14 residues. The CDR3 DNA is TGTGCCACCGTGCAGGGACAGTTGAGGAAACCCCTCCACTTT. This encodes CATVQGQLRKPLHF. Filled out from reference TRBV15 and TRBJ1-6, the complete variable domain reads DAMVIQNPRYQVTQFGKPVTLSCSQTLNHNVMYWYQQKSSQAPKLLFHYYDKDFNNEADTPDNFQSRRPNTSFCFLDIRSPGLGDTAMYLCATVQGQLRKPLHFGNGTRLTVT.